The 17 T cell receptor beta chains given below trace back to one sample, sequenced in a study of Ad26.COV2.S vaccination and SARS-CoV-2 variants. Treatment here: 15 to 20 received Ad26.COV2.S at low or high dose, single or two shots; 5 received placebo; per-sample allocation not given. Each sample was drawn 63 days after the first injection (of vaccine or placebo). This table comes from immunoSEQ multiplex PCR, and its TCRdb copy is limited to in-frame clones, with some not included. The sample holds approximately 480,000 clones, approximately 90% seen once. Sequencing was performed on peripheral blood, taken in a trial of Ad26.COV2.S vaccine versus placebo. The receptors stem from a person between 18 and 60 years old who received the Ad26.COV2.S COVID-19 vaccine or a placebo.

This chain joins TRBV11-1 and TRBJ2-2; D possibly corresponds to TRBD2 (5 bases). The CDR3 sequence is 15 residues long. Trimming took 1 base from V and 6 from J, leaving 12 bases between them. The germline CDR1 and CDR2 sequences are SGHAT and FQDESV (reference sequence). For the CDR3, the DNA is TGTGCCAGCAGCTTAGGTCTGGGCGGGCCCGGGGAGCTGTTTTTT. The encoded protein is CASSLGLGGPGELFF.

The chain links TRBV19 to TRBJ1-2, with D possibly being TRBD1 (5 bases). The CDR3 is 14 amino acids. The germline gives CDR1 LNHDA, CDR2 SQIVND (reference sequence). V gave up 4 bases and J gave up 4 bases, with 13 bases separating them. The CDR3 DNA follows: TGTGCCAGTAGTAGGGGGGATTATAGCTATGGCTACACCTTC. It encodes CASSRGDYSYGYTF.

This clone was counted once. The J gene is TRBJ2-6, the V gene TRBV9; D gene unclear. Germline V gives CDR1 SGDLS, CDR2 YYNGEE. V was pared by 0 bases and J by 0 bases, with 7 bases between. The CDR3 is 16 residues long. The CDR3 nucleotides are TGTGCCAGCAGCGTAGCCCCGACCTCTGGGGCCAACGTCCTGACTTTC. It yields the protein CASSVAPTSGANVLTF.

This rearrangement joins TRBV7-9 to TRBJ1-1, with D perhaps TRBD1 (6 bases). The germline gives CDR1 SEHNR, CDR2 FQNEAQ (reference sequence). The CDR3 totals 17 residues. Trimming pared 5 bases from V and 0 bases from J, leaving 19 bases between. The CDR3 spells CASSRGGTPSLNTEAFF. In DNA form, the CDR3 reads TGTGCCAGCAGCCGAGGTGGGACACCCTCTTTGAACACTGAAGCTTTCTTT.

The chain's CDR3 is CASSRRQGAYNEQFF. The CDR3 DNA reads TGTGCCAGCAGCAGAAGACAGGGGGCATACAATGAGCAGTTCTTC. V is TRBV5-6 and J is TRBJ2-1; 10 nucleotides line up with TRBD1. The J segment lost 4 bases and the V segment lost 4 bases, leaving 5 bases of the junction unmatched. CDR1 SGHDT and CDR2 YYEEEE come from the germline V gene. This CDR3 has 15 amino acids. Supplemented by reference TRBV5-6 and TRBJ2-1, the full variable domain reads DAGVTQSPTHLIKTRGQQVTLRCSPKSGHDTVSWYQQALGQGPQFIFQYYEEEERQRGNFPDRFSGHQFPNYSSELNVNALLLGDSALYLCASSRRQGAYNEQFFGPGTRLTVL.

The DNA for the CDR3 is TGTGCCAGCAGCGCTCGGGCCGTCGGGGGATACGAGCAGTACTTC. It encodes CASSARAVGGYEQYF. The chain is built from TRBV4-2 and TRBJ2-7; possible D gene TRBD2, 6 bases. The CDR3 sequence is 15 residues long. Germline CDR1 and CDR2: LGHNA and YNFKEQ. The V gene lost 5 bases and the J gene lost 4 bases, with 18 bases spanning the gap.

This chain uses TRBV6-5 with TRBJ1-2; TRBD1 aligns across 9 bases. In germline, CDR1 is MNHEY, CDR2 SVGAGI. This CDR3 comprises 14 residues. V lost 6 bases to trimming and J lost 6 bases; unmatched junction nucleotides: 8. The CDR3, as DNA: TGTGCCAGCAGGTGGTGGGGGACAGGGAATGGCTACACCTTC. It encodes CASRWWGTGNGYTF.

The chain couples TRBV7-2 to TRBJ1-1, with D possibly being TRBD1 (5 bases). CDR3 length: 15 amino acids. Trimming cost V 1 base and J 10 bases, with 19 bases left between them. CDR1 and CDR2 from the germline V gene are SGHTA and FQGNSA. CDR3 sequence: CASSLDDRRGGVAFF. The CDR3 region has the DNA TGTGCCAGCAGCTTAGACGATCGACGGGGGGGAGTAGCTTTCTTT.

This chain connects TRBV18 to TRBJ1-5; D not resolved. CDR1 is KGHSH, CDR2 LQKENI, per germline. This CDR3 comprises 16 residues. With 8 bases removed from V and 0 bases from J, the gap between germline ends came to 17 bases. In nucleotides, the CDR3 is TGTGCCAGCCGACATGAGTTCGGGTATAGCAATCAGCCCCAGCATTTT. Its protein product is CASRHEFGYSNQPQHF. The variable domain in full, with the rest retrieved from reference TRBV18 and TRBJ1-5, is NAGVMQNPRHLVRRRGQEARLRCSPMKGHSHVYWYRQLPEEGLKFMVYLQKENIIDESGMPKERFSAEFPKEGPSILRIQQVVRGDSAAYFCASRHEFGYSNQPQHFGDGTRLSIL.

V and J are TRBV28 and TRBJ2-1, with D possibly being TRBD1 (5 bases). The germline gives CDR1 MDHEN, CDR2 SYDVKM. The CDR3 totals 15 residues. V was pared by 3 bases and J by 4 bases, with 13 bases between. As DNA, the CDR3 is TGTGCCAGCAGTTTCAGAGACAGAAAATACAATGAGCAGTTCTTC. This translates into CASSFRDRKYNEQFF.

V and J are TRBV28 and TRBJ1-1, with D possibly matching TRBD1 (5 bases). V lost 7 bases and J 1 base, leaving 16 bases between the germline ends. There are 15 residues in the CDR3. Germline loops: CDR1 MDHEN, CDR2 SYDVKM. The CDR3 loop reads CASTLGGQGNTEAFF. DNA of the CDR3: TGTGCCAGCACCTTGGGGGGTCAGGGGAACACTGAAGCTTTCTTT.

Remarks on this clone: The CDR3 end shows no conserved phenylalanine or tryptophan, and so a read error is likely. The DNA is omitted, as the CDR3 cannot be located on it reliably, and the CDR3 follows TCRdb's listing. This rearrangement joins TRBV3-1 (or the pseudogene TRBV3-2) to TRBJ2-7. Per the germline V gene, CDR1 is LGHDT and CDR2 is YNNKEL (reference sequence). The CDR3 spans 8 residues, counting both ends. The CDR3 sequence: CASSPPKD.

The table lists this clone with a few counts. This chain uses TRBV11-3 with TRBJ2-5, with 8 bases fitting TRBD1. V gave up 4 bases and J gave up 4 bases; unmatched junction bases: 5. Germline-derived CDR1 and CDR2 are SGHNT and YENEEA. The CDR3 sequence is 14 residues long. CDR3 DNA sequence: TGTGCCAGCAGCTCCGCAGGGGGCGTAGAGACCCAGTACTTC. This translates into CASSSAGGVETQYF.

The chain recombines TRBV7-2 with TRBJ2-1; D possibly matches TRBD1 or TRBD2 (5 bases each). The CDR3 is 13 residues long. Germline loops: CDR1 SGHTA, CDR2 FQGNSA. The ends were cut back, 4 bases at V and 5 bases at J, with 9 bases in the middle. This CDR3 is CASSSGRDNEQFF. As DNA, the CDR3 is TGTGCCAGCAGCTCGGGACGCGACAATGAGCAGTTCTTC. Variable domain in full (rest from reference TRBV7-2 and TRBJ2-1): GAGVSQSPSNKVTEKGKDVELRCDPISGHTALYWYRQSLGQGLEFLIYFQGNSAPDKSGLPSDRFSAERTGGSVSTLTIQRTQQEDSAVYLCASSSGRDNEQFFGPGTRLTVL.

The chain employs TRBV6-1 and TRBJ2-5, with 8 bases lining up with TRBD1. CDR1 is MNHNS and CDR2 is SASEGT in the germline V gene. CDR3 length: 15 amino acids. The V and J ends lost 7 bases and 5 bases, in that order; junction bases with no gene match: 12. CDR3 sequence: CASTRVRGPGETQYF. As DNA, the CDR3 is TGTGCCAGCACCCGAGTCAGGGGGCCGGGGGAGACCCAGTACTTC.

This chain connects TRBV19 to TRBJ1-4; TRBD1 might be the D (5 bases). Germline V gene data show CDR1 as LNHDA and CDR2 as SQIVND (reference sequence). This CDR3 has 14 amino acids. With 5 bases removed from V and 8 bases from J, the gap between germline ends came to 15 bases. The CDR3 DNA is TGTGCCAGTAGTTTGTCAGGGTTTGGGGAAAAACTGTTTTTT. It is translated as CASSLSGFGEKLFF.

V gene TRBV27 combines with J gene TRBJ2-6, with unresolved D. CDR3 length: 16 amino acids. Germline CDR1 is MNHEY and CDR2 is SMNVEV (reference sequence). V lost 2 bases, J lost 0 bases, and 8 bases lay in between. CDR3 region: CASSLLLPSGANVLTF. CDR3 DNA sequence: TGTGCCAGCAGTTTACTTTTACCCTCTGGGGCCAACGTCCTGACTTTC.